These 29 T cell receptor beta chains came from one sample sequenced in a study of T cell changes during pregnancy in multiple sclerosis. The assay was immunoSEQ multiplex PCR, and TCRdb's table has in-frame clones only and misses some. The sample includes approximately 96,000 clones, 90% to 95% seen only once; the top ten take less than 2.5%. The sample was peripheral blood, taken after pregnancy. These receptors were obtained from a female donor in good health, enrolled as a control in a pregnancy study.

The J gene is TRBJ2-7, the V gene TRBV25-1; tentatively, D is TRBD2 (5 bases). CDR3 length: 11 residues. Germline V gene sequence: CDR1 MGHDK, CDR2 SYGVNS. Between the trimmed V and J ends, which lost 4 bases and 7 bases, there was a span of 8 bases. In nucleotides, the CDR3 is TGTGCCAGCAGTGGGTTAGCGGAGCAGTACTTC. It encodes CASSGLAEQYF.

This chain joins TRBV29-1 and TRBJ2-1, with TRBD2 matching over 14 bases. J lost 12 bases, V lost 4 bases, and 5 bases had no gene match. The germline gives CDR1 SQVTM, CDR2 ANQGSEA. The CDR3 extends over 13 amino acids. In DNA form, the CDR3 reads TGCAGCGTTGGGGGACTAGCGGGAGTCGGGCAGTTCTTC. It encodes CSVGGLAGVGQFF.

This chain connects TRBV29-1 to TRBJ1-2; a possible D gene is TRBD1 (6 bases). Germline loops: CDR1 SQVTM, CDR2 ANQGSEA. The CDR3 runs to 11 residues. In nucleotides, the CDR3 is TGCAGTAGGGGGGGGGCCGACGGCTACACCTTC. The encoded protein is CSRGGADGYTF.

This rearrangement joins TRBV5-1 to TRBJ2-6, with D maybe TRBD2 (5 bases). The CDR3 loop spans 21 amino acids. V was cut by 0 bases and J by 2 bases, with 24 bases left in between. Germline values: CDR1 SGHRS, CDR2 YFSETQ. The CDR3 is CASSLDQWAVRAEAGANVLTF. The CDR3, as DNA: TGCGCCAGCAGCTTGGATCAGTGGGCAGTGAGGGCAGAGGCTGGGGCCAACGTCCTGACTTTC. The full variable domain, in which reference TRBV5-1 and TRBJ2-6 provide the parts outside the CDR3, is KAGVTQTPRYLIKTRGQQVTLSCSPISGHRSVSWYQQTPGQGLQFLFEYFSETQRNKGNFPGRFSGRQFSNSRSEMNVSTLELGDSALYLCASSLDQWAVRAEAGANVLTFGAGSRLTVL.

This clone occurred once. This sequence joins TRBV4-1 and TRBJ2-1; 7 bases match TRBD1. V gave up 4 bases and J gave up 7 bases; unmatched junction bases: 19. The germline CDR1 and CDR2 sequences are MGHRA and YSYEKL. This CDR3 comprises 18 residues. The CDR3 reads CASSPYPPGTDGENEQFF. The CDR3 DNA is TGCGCCAGCAGCCCCTATCCACCCGGGACAGATGGGGAAAATGAGCAGTTCTTC.

V and J are TRBV2 and TRBJ2-7; 9 nucleotides match TRBD2. Germline trimming cut 3 bases from V and 9 bases from J; bases unmatched to any gene: 6. Germline V lookup: CDR1 SNHLY, CDR2 FYNNEI. This CDR3 region has 13 residues. CDR3 sequence: CASSEAGGGVQYF. The CDR3 DNA sequence: TGTGCCAGCAGTGAGGCGGGAGGGGGGGTGCAGTACTTC.

The chain carries TRBV11-2 and TRBJ2-3; TRBD2 aligns across 9 bases. The CDR3 length is 15 residues. Trimming at V came to 3 bases and at J to 6 bases, leaving 7 bases not matched to a gene. Germline V CDR1 and CDR2: SGHAT, FQNNGV. CDR3: CASSFGAGGPDTQYF. CDR3 DNA: TGTGCCAGCAGCTTCGGGGCGGGAGGGCCGGATACGCAGTATTTT.

V gene TRBV15 combines with J gene TRBJ2-7, with 7 bases matching TRBD2. CDR1 is LNHNV, CDR2 YYDKDF, per germline (reference sequence). V was pared by 1 base and J by 7 bases, with 13 bases of the junction left unmatched. This CDR3 comprises 16 residues. Here the CDR3 reads CATSRGIAGSLREQYF. DNA of the CDR3: TGTGCCACCAGCAGAGGAATAGCGGGTTCCCTAAGGGAGCAGTACTTC.

CDR3 in amino acids: CASSGGTGGSQPQHF. CDR3 bases: TGTGCCAGCAGTGGAGGGACAGGGGGCAGTCAGCCCCAGCATTTT. This chain connects TRBV6-1 to TRBJ1-5; 12 bases are shared with TRBD1. The CDR3 contains 15 residues. V lost 4 bases to trimming and J lost 6 bases; unmatched junction nucleotides: 4. In germline, CDR1 is MNHNS, CDR2 SASEGT.

This clone was detected ten times or more. The chain recombines TRBV5-4 with TRBJ2-7, with TRBD2 as a possible D gene (5 bases). Germline CDR1 and CDR2: SGHNT and YYREEE (reference sequence). V was shortened by 4 bases and J by 2 bases, with 10 bases between the two germline ends. The CDR3 is 13 residues long. The CDR3 protein is CASSHPGTYEQYF. DNA for the CDR3: TGTGCCAGCAGCCACCCCGGGACCTACGAGCAGTACTTC.

This clone was seen a handful of times. The chain is built from TRBV4-1 and TRBJ2-1; possible D gene TRBD2, 6 bases. The germline V gene has CDR1 MGHRA and CDR2 YSYEKL. The CDR3 sequence is 12 residues long. Trimming removed 4 bases at V and 13 bases at J, with 14 bases between. The CDR3, as DNA: TGCGCCAGCAGCCCCGGGCCGGGGACTCAGTTCTTC. Protein sequence: CASSPGPGTQFF.

This sequence joins TRBV11-2 and TRBJ2-5, with no clear D. The V and J ends lost 5 bases and 0 bases respectively, with 22 bases between them. CDR3 length: 18 amino acids. Germline V gene data show CDR1 as SGHAT and CDR2 as FQNNGV. CDR3 amino acids: CASSPSLSPLLNQETQYF. In DNA, the CDR3 is TGTGCCAGCAGCCCCTCCCTTAGCCCCCTTCTGAACCAAGAGACCCAGTACTTC.

The chain carries TRBV9 and TRBJ2-1; 7 bases are shared with TRBD2. The CDR3 sequence is 15 residues long. The germline CDR1 and CDR2 sequences are SGDLS and YYNGEE. With 0 bases clipped from V and 2 bases from J, the junction kept 2 bases outside the gene matches. This CDR3 is CASSVGAGAYNEQFF. The CDR3 DNA sequence: TGTGCCAGCAGCGTAGGGGCGGGGGCCTACAATGAGCAGTTCTTC.

This clone was counted a few times. The chain employs TRBV9 and TRBJ1-2; D gene ambiguous. The V gene lost 3 bases and the J gene lost 5 bases, with 11 bases spanning the gap. Germline V gene data show CDR1 as SGDLS and CDR2 as YYNGEE. The CDR3 runs 13 residues. The CDR3: CASSASPEYGYTF. CDR3 DNA: TGTGCCAGCAGCGCGTCTCCGGAGTATGGCTACACCTTC.

The gene calls are TRBV7-8 and TRBJ2-5; maybe TRBD2 (5 bases). The end of the DNA aligns better with TRBJ2-7, so the J call may be wrong. The CDR3 extends over 14 amino acids. The V gene's germline CDR1 is SGHVS and CDR2 FQNEAQ. The CDR3 reads CASSPGRGIDEQYF. CDR3 nucleotide sequence: TGTGCCAGCAGCCCAGGCAGAGGGATCGACGAGCAGTACTTC.

The chain is built from TRBV4-1 and TRBJ1-2; 7 nucleotides align to TRBD1. Germline V CDR1 and CDR2: MGHRA, YSYEKL. V shed 3 bases and J 8 bases; nucleotides not matched to a gene: 15. The CDR3 is 16 residues long. In DNA form, the CDR3 reads TGCGCCAGCAGCCAGGTCCCCTTAACAGGGGAACGGGGCTACACCTTC. Protein: CASSQVPLTGERGYTF.

The chain employs TRBV23-1 and TRBJ2-7; weak D call: TRBD1 (7 bases). TRBV23-1 is annotated as an ORF whose role is uncertain. V gave up 2 bases and J gave up 3 bases, with 26 bases separating them. The CDR3 length is 19 residues. The CDR3 loop is CASSQLPGRGGGFDYEQYF. CDR3 nucleotide sequence: TGCGCCAGCAGTCAACTCCCCGGAAGAGGAGGGGGCTTTGACTACGAGCAGTACTTC.

This rearrangement joins TRBV27 to TRBJ2-5; 13 bases align to TRBD2. The V gene's germline CDR1 is MNHEY and CDR2 SMNVEV (reference sequence). The CDR3 has 14 residues. The V segment lost 6 bases and the J segment 10 bases; nucleotides outside the gene matches: 8. CDR3 loop: CASSPGLAGRSQYF. The CDR3, as DNA: TGTGCCAGCAGCCCGGGACTAGCGGGGAGGAGCCAGTACTTC.

This chain connects TRBV29-1 to TRBJ2-5; no definite D call. Trimming took off 4 bases at V and 5 bases at J, with 11 bases between the two ends. This CDR3 comprises 12 residues. Per germline, CDR1 SQVTM and CDR2 ANQGSEA. The CDR3 region is CSVAWSGETQYF. The DNA for the CDR3 is TGCAGCGTTGCGTGGAGTGGGGAGACCCAGTACTTC.

The chain uses TRBV25-1 and TRBJ2-7; D gene unclear. Trimming took 3 bases from V and 1 from J, leaving 16 bases between them. Germline CDR1 is MGHDK and CDR2 is SYGVNS. This CDR3 comprises 16 residues. CDR3 nucleotides: TGTGCCAGCAGTGAGAGTACACATCCGAGGTCCTACGAGCAGTACTTC. It codes for CASSESTHPRSYEQYF.

The chain has TRBV6-5 and TRBJ1-2; D is possibly TRBD1 (5 bases). Germline V gene lookup returns CDR1 MNHEY and CDR2 SVGAGI. The CDR3 has 15 residues. Trimming removed 2 bases at V and 1 base at J, with 11 bases between. This CDR3 reads CASSYRGVHNYGYTF. The CDR3 DNA follows: TGTGCCAGCAGTTACAGGGGCGTGCATAACTATGGCTACACCTTC.

The chain employs TRBV7-2 and TRBJ2-7; 7 bases map to TRBD2. The germline V gene has CDR1 SGHTA and CDR2 FQGNSA. V trimming: 0 bases; J trimming: 6 bases; junction bases outside the gene matches: 11. The CDR3 totals 16 residues. CDR3 protein: CASSLAIREALGEQYF. As DNA, the CDR3 is TGTGCCAGCAGCTTAGCAATACGGGAGGCCCTGGGCGAGCAGTACTTC.

The chain carries TRBV7-8 and TRBJ2-1; weak D call: TRBD2 (5 bases). The V gene's germline CDR1 is SGHVS and CDR2 FQNEAQ. Trimming removed 6 bases at V and 3 bases at J, with 12 bases between. CDR3 length equals 14 residues. DNA of the CDR3: TGTGCCAGCAGAGACGTCGGGATCTACAATGAGCAGTTCTTC. Protein sequence: CASRDVGIYNEQFF.

The chain couples TRBV10-3 to TRBJ2-1; D possibly corresponds to TRBD1 (6 bases). V was shortened by 0 bases and J by 6 bases, with 12 bases between the two germline ends. The CDR3 has 15 residues. CDR1 is ENHRY and CDR2 is SYGVKD in the germline V gene. The CDR3 sequence is CAISESQGVGNEQFF. The CDR3 DNA is TGTGCCATCAGTGAGTCACAGGGAGTCGGCAATGAGCAGTTCTTC.

V usage is TRBV30 and J usage is TRBJ2-1; D possibly corresponds to TRBD2 (6 bases). CDR3 length: 14 amino acids. Trimming removed 0 bases from V and 3 bases from J, with 9 bases in between. Per the germline V gene, CDR1 is GTSNPN and CDR2 is SVGIG (reference sequence). CDR3 bases: TGTGCCTGGAGTGTACGCGGGGACTACAATGAGCAGTTCTTC. Protein sequence: CAWSVRGDYNEQFF.

The CDR3 sequence is CASSLDPTGGLQFF. The CDR3, as DNA: TGTGCCAGCAGCTTAGACCCGACAGGGGGCTTGCAGTTCTTC. The gene calls are TRBV7-6 and TRBJ2-1, with 10 bases aligning to TRBD1. Trimming cost V 1 base and J 12 bases; bases outside gene matches: 6. CDR3 size: 14 residues. CDR1 and CDR2 from the germline V gene are SGHVS and FNYEAQ.

The chain recombines TRBV15 with TRBJ1-4, with 12 bases identical to TRBD1. CDR3 size: 17 residues. CDR1 LNHNV and CDR2 YYDKDF come from the germline V gene (reference sequence). Trimming took 5 bases from V and 7 from J; bases not matched to a gene: 11. The CDR3 DNA reads as TGTGCCACCAGCCGGTGGGGGACAGGGGGCGGAACTGAAAAACTGTTTTTT. Its protein product is CATSRWGTGGGTEKLFF.

The rearrangement joins TRBV30 to TRBJ1-3; tentatively, D is TRBD1 (5 bases). This CDR3 has 14 amino acids. CDR1 GTSNPN and CDR2 SVGIG come from the germline V gene (reference sequence). Trimming pared 3 bases from V and 4 bases from J, leaving 13 bases between. CDR3 sequence (DNA): TGTGCCTGGAGCGCAGGGTATGCAGGAAACACCATATATTTT. It yields the protein CAWSAGYAGNTIYF.

The chain couples TRBV21-1 to TRBJ2-5; the DNA was not compared with TRBD1, the D call given in the table. TRBV21-1 is a known pseudogene. The CDR3 loop spans 15 amino acids. The CDR3 spells CASSAPQGREETQYF. The CDR3 DNA reads TGTGCCAGCAGCGCACCGCAGGGCAGGGAAGAGACCCAGTACTTC.